This T cell receptor beta chain was identified in a study of T cell changes during pregnancy in multiple sclerosis. The germline V gene encodes CDR1 LNHNV and CDR2 YYDKDF (reference sequence). The CDR3 extends over 18 amino acids. The ends were cut back, 0 bases at V and 5 bases at J, with 21 bases in the middle. Profiling relied on immunoSEQ multiplex PCR, and the TCRdb table lists in-frame clones only, not all of them. Of about 40,000 clones detected, approximately 94% appear once; the ten largest clones hold 1.7%. V gene TRBV15 combines with J gene TRBJ2-3; a weak D match, TRBD2 (5 bases). The TCR originated in a female donor with multiple sclerosis, enrolled in a pregnancy study. The specimen comprised peripheral blood, sampled in the third trimester of pregnancy. The CDR3 nucleotides are TGTGCCACCAGCAGAGAAGGTCTCCGGGCTAGCCGTGGAGATACGCAGTATTTT. Translating it yields CATSREGLRASRGDTQYF. Full variable domain (outside the CDR3, taken from reference TRBV15 and TRBJ2-3): DAMVIQNPRYQVTQFGKPVTLSCSQTLNHNVMYWYQQKSSQAPKLLFHYYDKDFNNEADTPDNFQSRRPNTSFCFLDIRSPGLGDTAMYLCATSREGLRASRGDTQYFGPGTRLTVL.